The 21 T cell receptor beta chains below all came from one sample that was sequenced in a study of shared clonotypes between healthy human individuals. Method: immunoSEQ multiplex PCR; TCRdb's copy keeps in-frame clones and lacks some. This sample has hundreds of thousands of clones, with more than 60% found just once. Sequencing input: memory CD4+ T cells sorted from blood. Subset given: CD45RA-negative fraction. Receptors originate from a man aged 30-40 years in good health.

This clone was counted once. The rearrangement links TRBV4-2 to TRBJ2-2; 7 nucleotides agree with TRBD2. CDR3 length equals 16 residues. From germline, CDR1 is LGHNA and CDR2 YNFKEQ. J was trimmed by 4 bases and V by 0 bases; bases with no gene match: 5. CDR3 region: CASSQDGLAATGELFF. CDR3 DNA sequence: TGTGCCAGCAGCCAAGATGGGCTAGCGGCCACCGGGGAGCTGTTTTTT.

The rearrangement links TRBV7-3 to TRBJ1-4; no reliable D call. Germline V gene sequence: CDR1 SGHTA, CDR2 FQGTGA. This CDR3 comprises 15 residues. Trimming removed 2 bases at V and 0 bases at J, with 7 bases between. The CDR3 is CASSLQSATNEKLFF. The CDR3 DNA reads as TGTGCCAGCAGCTTACAGAGTGCAACTAATGAAAAACTGTTTTTT. The full variable domain, with the rest looked up from reference TRBV7-3 and TRBJ1-4, is GAGVSQTPSNKVTEKGKYVELRCDPISGHTALYWYRQSLGQGPEFLIYFQGTGAADDSGLPNDRFFAVRPEGSVSTLKIQRTERGDSAVYLCASSLQSATNEKLFFGSGTQLSVL.

The V gene is TRBV10-2, the J gene TRBJ2-5; TRBD2 aligns across 9 bases. Trimming took 3 bases from V and 7 from J; bases not matched to a gene: 6. The germline gives CDR1 WSHSY, CDR2 SAAADI. The CDR3 runs to 14 residues. The CDR3 spells CASSELAGVGTQYF. The CDR3 DNA reads TGCGCCAGCAGTGAACTAGCGGGTGTGGGGACCCAGTACTTC.

V usage is TRBV11-2 and J usage is TRBJ2-5; 9 nucleotides line up with TRBD1. The CDR3 runs to 17 residues. V shed 6 bases and J 4 bases; nucleotides not matched to a gene: 15. CDR1 and CDR2 (germline): SGHAT, FQNNGV. CDR3 in amino acids: CASSSGPAQGAAETQYF. The CDR3 DNA sequence: TGTGCCAGCAGTTCGGGGCCCGCACAGGGGGCAGCAGAGACCCAGTACTTC.

The chain links TRBV30 to TRBJ2-7; 11 bases are a match to TRBD2. The germline CDR1 and CDR2 sequences are GTSNPN and SVGIG (reference sequence). V lost 1 base to trimming and J lost 2 bases; unmatched junction nucleotides: 10. The CDR3 has 17 residues. The CDR3 DNA sequence: TGTGCCTGGAGTGAACCTAGCGGGAGGTCACAGCCCTACGAGCAGTACTTC. It is translated as CAWSEPSGRSQPYEQYF. Drawing the rest from reference TRBV30 and TRBJ2-7, the complete variable domain is SQTIHQWPATLVQPVGSPLSLECTVEGTSNPNLYWYRQAAGRGLQLLFYSVGIGQISSEVPQNLSASRPQDRQFILSSKKLLLSDSGFYLCAWSEPSGRSQPYEQYFGPGTRLTVT.

V usage is TRBV7-8 and J usage is TRBJ2-2, with D possibly TRBD2 on 5 matching bases. The germline V and J ends were trimmed by 5 bases and 6 bases, with 10 bases remaining between them. The germline gives CDR1 SGHVS, CDR2 FQNEAQ. The CDR3 length is 13 residues. The CDR3: CASSGRVSGELFF. CDR3 in DNA: TGTGCCAGCAGCGGGCGGGTGTCCGGGGAGCTGTTTTTT. The full variable domain, completed using reference TRBV7-8 and TRBJ2-2, is GAGVSQSPRYKVAKRGQDVALRCDPISGHVSLFWYQQALGQGPEFLTYFQNEAQLDKSGLPSDRFFAERPEGSVSTLKIQRTQQEDSAVYLCASSGRVSGELFFGEGSRLTVL.

This clone was observed once. V is TRBV7-2 and J is TRBJ2-1; D is uncertain. V dropped 4 bases and J dropped 6 bases, with 10 bases sitting between them. The CDR3 consists of 13 residues. Per the germline V gene, CDR1 is SGHTA and CDR2 is FQGNSA. This chain's CDR3 is CASSSSTINEQFF. CDR3 bases: TGTGCCAGCAGCTCTTCGACCATCAATGAGCAGTTCTTC.

The chain is built from TRBV19 and TRBJ1-2; D might be TRBD1 (6 bases). The CDR3 has 13 residues. V was pared by 6 bases and J by 2 bases, with 10 bases between. The germline V gene has CDR1 LNHDA and CDR2 SQIVND (reference sequence). CDR3 amino acids: CASSRTENYGYTF. In DNA, the CDR3 is TGTGCCAGTAGCCGGACAGAGAACTATGGCTACACCTTC.

This rearrangement joins TRBV2 to TRBJ1-4; 10 nucleotides match TRBD1. The CDR3 is made up of 13 amino acids. Per the germline V gene, CDR1 is SNHLY and CDR2 is FYNNEI. J gave up 8 bases and V 10 bases, and 7 bases lay outside the gene matches. CDR3: CATRDRGSEKLFF. The CDR3 DNA follows: TGTGCCACCAGGGACAGGGGTTCAGAAAAACTGTTTTTT.

The chain employs TRBV7-8 and TRBJ2-2; D unclear. The V gene's germline CDR1 is SGHVS and CDR2 FQNEAQ. This CDR3 is 12 amino acids long. The V end was cut by 5 bases, the J end by 4 bases, with 5 bases between. Written as DNA, the CDR3 is TGTGCCAGCAGCCTAGGCACCGGGGAGCTGTTTTTT. Translating gives CASSLGTGELFF.

A remark on this clone: This probably arose from a read error, given a far larger clone one base away. This chain connects TRBV5-1 to TRBJ2-7, with D possibly TRBD2 on 6 matching bases. The CDR3 has 14 amino acids. Trimming stripped 0 bases from V and 3 bases from J, with 10 bases between. The germline CDR1 and CDR2 sequences are SGHRS and YFSETQ. CDR3 amino acids: CASSLGGARYEQYF. The CDR3 DNA is TGCGCCAGCAGCTTGGGCGGGGCCCGCTACGAGCAGTACTTC.

A few counts support this clone. This chain connects TRBV28 to TRBJ2-7; D possibly corresponds to TRBD1 (6 bases). This CDR3 contains 15 residues. V shed 7 bases and J shed 6 bases, with 22 bases lying between them. Per the germline V gene, CDR1 is MDHEN and CDR2 is SYDVKM. The CDR3 DNA reads TGTGCCAGCACCCTACTTATTGGGGGCGCGGGCGAGCAGTACTTC. Its translation is CASTLLIGGAGEQYF.

This clone was picked up a small number of times. This chain connects TRBV7-9 to TRBJ1-3; unclear D gene. The CDR3 sequence is 15 residues long. CDR1 is SEHNR, CDR2 FQNEAQ, per germline (reference sequence). V dropped 1 base and J dropped 7 bases, with 14 bases sitting between them. This CDR3 is CASSLDPVAGNTIYF. The CDR3 nucleotides are TGTGCCAGCAGCTTAGACCCGGTTGCCGGGAACACCATATATTTT.

The chain employs TRBV28 and TRBJ1-5; D is undetermined. The V end was cut by 8 bases, the J end by 4 bases, with 12 bases between. The germline gives CDR1 MDHEN, CDR2 SYDVKM. CDR3 length equals 13 residues. The CDR3 region has the DNA TGTGCCAGCCGACGGGGAGGGAATCAGCCCCAGCATTTT. Translation: CASRRGGNQPQHF.

The chain employs TRBV28 and TRBJ1-2; unclear D gene. Trimming shortened V by 6 bases and J by 8 bases, and 16 bases separated the two germline ends. The CDR3 contains 13 residues. The V gene's germline CDR1 is MDHEN and CDR2 SYDVKM. The CDR3 bases are TGTGCCAGCAGCGAAGATGGGATTCGAGGCTACACCTTC. Translated: CASSEDGIRGYTF.

CDR3 residues: CSVEETRGLETQYF. The CDR3 DNA sequence: TGCAGCGTTGAAGAAACCAGGGGGCTGGAGACCCAGTACTTC. This sequence joins TRBV29-1 and TRBJ2-5; 8 nucleotides align to TRBD1. This CDR3 region has 14 residues. Germline CDR1 reads SQVTM; CDR2 reads ANQGSEA. Trimming removed 0 bases from V and 5 bases from J; junction bases left unmatched: 5.

This clone was observed once. V is TRBV5-1 and J is TRBJ2-3; the match to TRBD2 covers 9 bases. This CDR3 region has 16 residues. Germline V CDR1 and CDR2: SGHRS, YFSETQ. V was clipped by 4 bases and J by 4 bases; unmatched bases: 10. Written as DNA, the CDR3 is TGCGCCAGCAGCCCATGGACTAGCGATGGATCAGATACGCAGTATTTT. It codes for CASSPWTSDGSDTQYF.

The chain links TRBV9 to TRBJ2-2; TRBD2 matches at 7 bases. CDR1 SGDLS and CDR2 YYNGEE come from the germline V gene. This CDR3 spans 18 amino acids. V shed 3 bases, J shed 4 bases, and the junction held 15 bases outside the gene matches. The CDR3 DNA follows: TGTGCCAGCAGCGAAACGGGGGGTCTGGCTTTTAGCACCGGGGAGCTGTTTTTT. Translation gives CASSETGGLAFSTGELFF.

This chain connects TRBV10-2 to TRBJ2-3; 7 bases agree with TRBD2. CDR3 size: 15 residues. After removal of 7 bases from V and 5 bases from J, the junction contained 12 bases not matched to a gene. Looked up from germline, CDR1 is WSHSY and CDR2 is SAAADI. The CDR3 here is CASTPIAGHGDTQYF. In DNA form, the CDR3 reads TGCGCCAGCACCCCGATAGCGGGCCACGGAGATACGCAGTATTTT.

The chain employs TRBV10-1 and TRBJ1-5; D is undetermined. This CDR3 comprises 13 residues. Germline V CDR1 and CDR2: WNHNN, SYGVQD (reference sequence). Trimming took off 4 bases at V and 6 bases at J, with 10 bases between the two ends. CDR3 DNA sequence: TGCGCCAGCAGTGGTGGGGTGGGTCAGCCCCAGCATTTT. It yields the protein CASSGGVGQPQHF.

The chain links TRBV6-1 to TRBJ2-5; D is possibly TRBD1 or TRBD2 (6 bases each). The CDR3 spans 15 residues. The V end lost 6 bases, the J end lost 5 bases, and 19 bases lay between the germline ends. Looked up from germline, CDR1 is MNHNS and CDR2 is SASEGT. CDR3: CASRRTEGEWETQYF. As DNA, the CDR3 is TGTGCCAGCAGAAGAACGGAGGGGGAATGGGAGACCCAGTACTTC.